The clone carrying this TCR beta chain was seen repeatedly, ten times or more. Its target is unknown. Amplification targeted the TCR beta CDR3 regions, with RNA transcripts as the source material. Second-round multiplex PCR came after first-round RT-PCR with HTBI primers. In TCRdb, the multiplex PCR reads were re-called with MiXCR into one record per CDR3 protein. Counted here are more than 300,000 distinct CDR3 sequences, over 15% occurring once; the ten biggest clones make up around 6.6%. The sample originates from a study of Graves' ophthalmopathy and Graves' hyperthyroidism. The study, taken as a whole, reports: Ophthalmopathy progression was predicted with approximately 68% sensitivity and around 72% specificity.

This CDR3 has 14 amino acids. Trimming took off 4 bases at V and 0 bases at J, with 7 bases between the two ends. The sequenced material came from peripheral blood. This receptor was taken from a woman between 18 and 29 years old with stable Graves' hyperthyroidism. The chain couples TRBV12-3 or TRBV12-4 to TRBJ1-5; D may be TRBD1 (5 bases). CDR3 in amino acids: CASSWTNSNQPQHF. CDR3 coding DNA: TGTGCCAGCAGTTGGACAAATAGCAATCAGCCCCAGCATTTT.